This entry features one T cell receptor (beta chain) sequence. This record comes from a study of shared T cell receptors in the human thymus. V lost 1 base to trimming and J lost 0 bases; unmatched junction nucleotides: 4. This CDR3 spans 16 amino acids. Germline CDR1 and CDR2: GTSNPN and SVGIG (reference sequence). Assay: immunoSEQ multiplex PCR; the TCRdb copy retains only in-frame clones and omits some. The data hold hundreds of thousands of clones, with around 87% observed a single time. These same records also appear under a second study, on human thymus T cells.

The receptor was derived from a boy under two years old with a congenital heart defect. The rearrangement joins TRBV30 to TRBJ1-1; 11 bases are shared with TRBD1. Sequencing used thymocytes. CDR3 sequence: CAWSDGTGGLNTEAFF. The CDR3 bases are TGTGCCTGGAGTGACGGGACAGGGGGTTTGAACACTGAAGCTTTCTTT.